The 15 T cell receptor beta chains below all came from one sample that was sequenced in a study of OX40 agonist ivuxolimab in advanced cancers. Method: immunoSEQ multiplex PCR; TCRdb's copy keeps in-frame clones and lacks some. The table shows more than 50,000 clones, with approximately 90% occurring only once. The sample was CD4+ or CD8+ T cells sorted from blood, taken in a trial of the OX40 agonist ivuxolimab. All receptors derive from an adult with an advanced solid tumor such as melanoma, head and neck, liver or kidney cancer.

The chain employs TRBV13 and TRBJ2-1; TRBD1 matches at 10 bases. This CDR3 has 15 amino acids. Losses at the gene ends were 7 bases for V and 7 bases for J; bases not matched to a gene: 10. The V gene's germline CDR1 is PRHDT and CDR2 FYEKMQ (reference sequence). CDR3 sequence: CASTETGGAGNEQFF. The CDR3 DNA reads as TGTGCCAGCACCGAGACAGGGGGCGCTGGGAATGAGCAGTTCTTC.

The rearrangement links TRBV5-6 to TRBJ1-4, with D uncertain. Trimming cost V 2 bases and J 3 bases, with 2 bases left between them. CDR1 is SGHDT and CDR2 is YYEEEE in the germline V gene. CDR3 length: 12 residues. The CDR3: CASSFSNEKLFF. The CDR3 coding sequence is TGTGCCAGCAGCTTTTCTAATGAAAAACTGTTTTTT.

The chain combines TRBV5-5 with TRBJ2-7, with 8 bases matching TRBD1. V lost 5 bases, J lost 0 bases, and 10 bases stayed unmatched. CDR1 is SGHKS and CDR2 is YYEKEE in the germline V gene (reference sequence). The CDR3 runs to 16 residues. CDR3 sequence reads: CASSGQGISSSYEQYF. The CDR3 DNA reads TGTGCCAGCAGTGGACAGGGTATATCCTCCTCCTACGAGCAGTACTTC.

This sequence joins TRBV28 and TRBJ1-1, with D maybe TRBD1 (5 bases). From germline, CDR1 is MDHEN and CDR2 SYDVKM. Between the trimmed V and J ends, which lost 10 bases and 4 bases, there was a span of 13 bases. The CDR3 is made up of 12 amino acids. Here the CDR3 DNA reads TGTGCCATCCAGGGATCCCTCACTGAAGCTTTCTTT. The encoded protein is CAIQGSLTEAFF.

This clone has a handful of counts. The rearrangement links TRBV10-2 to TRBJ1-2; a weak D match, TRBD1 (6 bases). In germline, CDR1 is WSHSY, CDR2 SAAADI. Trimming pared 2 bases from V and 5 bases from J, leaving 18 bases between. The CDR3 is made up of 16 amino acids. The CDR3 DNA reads TGCGCCAGCAGTGAGGCAAGACAGGTCCTAGCATATGGCTACACCTTC. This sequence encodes CASSEARQVLAYGYTF.

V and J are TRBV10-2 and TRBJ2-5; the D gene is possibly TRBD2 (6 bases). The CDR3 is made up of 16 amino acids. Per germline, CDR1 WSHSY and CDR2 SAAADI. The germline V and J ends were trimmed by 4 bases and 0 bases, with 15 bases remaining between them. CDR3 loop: CASSGSRGIYQETQYF. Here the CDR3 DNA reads TGCGCCAGCAGTGGGTCCCGGGGGATTTACCAAGAGACCCAGTACTTC.

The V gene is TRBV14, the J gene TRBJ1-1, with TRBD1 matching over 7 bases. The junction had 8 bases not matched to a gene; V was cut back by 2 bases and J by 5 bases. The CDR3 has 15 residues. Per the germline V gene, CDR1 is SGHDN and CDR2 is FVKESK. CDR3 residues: CASSQSVRGGTEAFF. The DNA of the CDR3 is TGTGCCAGCAGCCAAAGTGTCAGGGGGGGGACTGAAGCTTTCTTT.

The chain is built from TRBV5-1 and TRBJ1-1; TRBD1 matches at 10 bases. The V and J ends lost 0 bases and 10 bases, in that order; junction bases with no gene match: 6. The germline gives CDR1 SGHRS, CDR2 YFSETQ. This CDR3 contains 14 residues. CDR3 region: CASSLVDRGGLAFF. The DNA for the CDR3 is TGCGCCAGCAGCTTGGTGGACAGGGGGGGTTTAGCTTTCTTT.

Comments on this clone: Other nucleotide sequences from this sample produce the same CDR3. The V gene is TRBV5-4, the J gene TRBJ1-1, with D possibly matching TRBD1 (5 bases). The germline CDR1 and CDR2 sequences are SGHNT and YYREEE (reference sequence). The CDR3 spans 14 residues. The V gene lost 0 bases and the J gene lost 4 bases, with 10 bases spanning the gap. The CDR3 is CASSLGGAGTEAFF. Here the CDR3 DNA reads TGTGCCAGCAGCTTGGGGGGCGCCGGCACTGAAGCTTTCTTT.

CDR3 nucleotide sequence: TGTGCCAGCAGTTCTAGCGGGGGGGGTGAGCAGTTCTTC. Translated: CASSSSGGGEQFF. The J gene is TRBJ2-1, the V gene TRBV6-5, with 12 bases that match TRBD2. The CDR3 has 13 residues. Germline CDR1 and CDR2: MNHEY and SVGAGI. Trimming removed 4 bases from V and 9 bases from J; junction bases left unmatched: 1.

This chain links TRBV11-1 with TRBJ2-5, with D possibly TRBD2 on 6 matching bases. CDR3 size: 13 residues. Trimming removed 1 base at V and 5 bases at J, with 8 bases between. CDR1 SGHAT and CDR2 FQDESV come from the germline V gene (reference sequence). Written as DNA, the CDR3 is TGTGCCAGCAGCTTAGGAGGGAGGGAGACCCAGTACTTC. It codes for CASSLGGRETQYF.

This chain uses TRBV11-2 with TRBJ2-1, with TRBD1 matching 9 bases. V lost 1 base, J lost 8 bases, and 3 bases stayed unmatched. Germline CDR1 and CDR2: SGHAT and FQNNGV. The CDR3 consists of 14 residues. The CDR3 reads CASSLGTGVDEQFF. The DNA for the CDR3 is TGTGCCAGCAGCTTAGGGACAGGGGTTGATGAGCAGTTCTTC.

CDR3 in amino acids: CSAGTTNGYTF. The DNA for the CDR3 is TGCAGCGCTGGGACAACAAATGGCTACACCTTC. The V and J genes are TRBV29-1 and TRBJ1-2, with D possibly TRBD1 on 6 matching bases. Germline-derived CDR1 and CDR2 are SQVTM and ANQGSEA. Trimming removed 7 bases from V and 6 bases from J, with 12 bases in between. CDR3 length: 11 amino acids.

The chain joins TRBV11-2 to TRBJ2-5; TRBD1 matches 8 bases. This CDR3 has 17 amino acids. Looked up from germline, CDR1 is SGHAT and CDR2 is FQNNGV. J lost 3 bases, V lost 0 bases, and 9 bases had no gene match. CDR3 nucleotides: TGTGCCAGCAGCTTAGAAGACAGGGGATTTTGGGAAGAGACCCAGTACTTC. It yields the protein CASSLEDRGFWEETQYF. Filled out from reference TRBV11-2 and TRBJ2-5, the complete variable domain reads EAGVAQSPRYKIIEKRQSVAFWCNPISGHATLYWYQQILGQGPKLLIQFQNNGVVDDSQLPKDRFSAERLKGVDSTLKIQPAKLEDSAVYLCASSLEDRGFWEETQYFGPGTRLLVL.

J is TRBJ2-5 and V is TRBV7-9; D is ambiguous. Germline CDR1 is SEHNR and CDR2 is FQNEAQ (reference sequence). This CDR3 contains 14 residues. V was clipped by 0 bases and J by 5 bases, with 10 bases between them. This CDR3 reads CASSLAFGSETQYF. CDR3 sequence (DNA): TGTGCCAGCAGCTTAGCGTTTGGCTCGGAGACCCAGTACTTC.